The 22 T cell receptor beta chains below were found in one sample sequenced in a study of PD-1 blockade in classical Hodgkin lymphoma (dated by TCRdb to between 2020 and 2021). The time point label, as the study defines it: cycle 4 day 1 (C4D1), after less than 7 weeks of nivolumab. Every trial patient had relapsed following autologous stem cell transplantation, and prior brentuximab vedotin exposure was what differed among cohorts A, B and C. Magnetic negative selection with a Miltenyi CD4+ T cell isolation kit was used to purify CD4+ T cells from thawed PBMCs. The library was made by the immunoSEQ multiplex PCR assay. In its TCRdb copy, this immuneACCESS table keeps in-frame sequences only and misses some clones. Where compared with another copy, unresolved V genes explain less than half of these, and the others have no known cause. This sample holds fewer than 35,000 clones; about 88% were observed only once. Around 0.79% of the sample rests with the top ten.

This specimen consisted of CD4+ T cells from blood, obtained before the fourth cycle of nivolumab. The source is a human donor with classical Hodgkin lymphoma.

The rearrangement links TRBV9 to TRBJ1-2; D is perhaps TRBD1 (5 bases). Germline lookup yields CDR1 SGDLS and CDR2 YYNGEE. The CDR3 spans 14 residues. Trimming took off 0 bases at V and 10 bases at J, with 16 bases between the two ends. CDR3 protein: CASSVGSLKGHYTF. The DNA of the CDR3 is TGTGCCAGCAGCGTAGGGTCCCTCAAGGGGCACTACACCTTC.

The chain combines TRBV5-4 with TRBJ1-2; D unclear. The CDR3 runs to 16 residues. Looked up from germline, CDR1 is SGHNT and CDR2 is YYREEE (reference sequence). The V and J ends lost 1 base and 5 bases respectively, with 18 bases between them. The CDR3: CASSLMATSQRYGYTF. Here the CDR3 DNA reads TGTGCCAGCAGCTTGATGGCTACGTCCCAGCGGTATGGCTACACCTTC.

The J gene is TRBJ2-2, the V gene TRBV5-1, with D unresolved. The CDR3 length is 16 residues. The ends were cut back, 0 bases at V and 3 bases at J, with 12 bases in the middle. CDR1 is SGHRS, CDR2 YFSETQ, per germline. CDR3 bases: TGCGCCAGCAGCTTGGCCGCGCGGTCGGACACCGGGGAGCTGTTTTTT. It codes for CASSLAARSDTGELFF.

The chain employs TRBV18 and TRBJ2-1; D may be TRBD2 (6 bases). CDR1 is KGHSH, CDR2 LQKENI, per germline. The CDR3 extends over 15 amino acids. Trimming took 4 bases from V and 1 from J, leaving 11 bases between them. The DNA for the CDR3 is TGTGCCAGCTCACGGGACTGGGCTTCCTACAATGAGCAGTTCTTC. It encodes CASSRDWASYNEQFF. The complete variable domain, with remaining parts taken from reference TRBV18 and TRBJ2-1, reads NAGVMQNPRHLVRRRGQEARLRCSPMKGHSHVYWYRQLPEEGLKFMVYLQKENIIDESGMPKERFSAEFPKEGPSILRIQQVVRGDSAAYFCASSRDWASYNEQFFGPGTRLTVL.

The CDR3 loop is CASSPWSGQGNSPLHF. CDR3 DNA sequence: TGTGCCAGCAGCCCCTGGTCGGGACAGGGGAATTCACCCCTCCACTTT. The rearrangement joins TRBV14 to TRBJ1-6, with TRBD1 matching over 10 bases. This CDR3 has 16 amino acids. Trimming took 4 bases from V and 7 from J; bases not matched to a gene: 7. Germline V gene data show CDR1 as SGHDN and CDR2 as FVKESK.

In DNA form, the CDR3 reads TGCAGCGTCAAACAGGGGGCAGGCACAGATACGCAGTATTTT. Amino acids: CSVKQGAGTDTQYF. This chain joins TRBV29-1 and TRBJ2-3; 9 bases fit TRBD1. The CDR3 extends over 14 amino acids. V lost 6 bases and J lost 1; bases outside the gene matches: 5. Germline CDR1 is SQVTM and CDR2 is ANQGSEA.

Written as DNA, the CDR3 is TGTGCCAGCAGCCAAGTCGGCAGGACAGGCCACGAGCAGTACTTC. The encoded protein is CASSQVGRTGHEQYF. This sequence joins TRBV4-2 and TRBJ2-7; 7 nucleotides align to TRBD1. The V and J ends lost 1 base and 5 bases, in that order; junction bases with no gene match: 8. Germline-derived CDR1 and CDR2 are LGHNA and YNFKEQ. The CDR3 has 15 residues.

In its sample, this clone was seen once. The chain combines TRBV18 with TRBJ2-5; possibly TRBD1 or TRBD2 for D (5 bases each). This CDR3 is 18 amino acids long. The germline CDR1 and CDR2 sequences are KGHSH and LQKENI. Trimming took off 3 bases at V and 2 bases at J, with 22 bases between the two ends. The CDR3 DNA sequence: TGTGCCAGCTCACCGCCGGGGCTAGCTACCGTCCGGCAAGAGACCCAGTACTTC. It yields the protein CASSPPGLATVRQETQYF. Supplemented by reference TRBV18 and TRBJ2-5, the full variable domain reads NAGVMQNPRHLVRRRGQEARLRCSPMKGHSHVYWYRQLPEEGLKFMVYLQKENIIDESGMPKERFSAEFPKEGPSILRIQQVVRGDSAAYFCASSPPGLATVRQETQYFGPGTRLLVL.

The genes are TRBV7-6 and TRBJ2-1; D is ambiguous. Germline V gives CDR1 SGHVS, CDR2 FNYEAQ. Trimming took 5 bases from V and 4 from J, leaving 15 bases between them. The CDR3 sequence is 15 residues long. Here the CDR3 reads CASSPRPIQYNEQFF. For the CDR3, the DNA is TGTGCCAGCAGCCCCCGTCCTATCCAGTACAATGAGCAGTTCTTC.

This clone showed up just a few times. The chain links TRBV15 to TRBJ1-5; 7 nucleotides align to TRBD1. After removal of 6 bases from V and 7 bases from J, the junction contained 6 bases not matched to a gene. The germline V gene encodes CDR1 LNHNV and CDR2 YYDKDF (reference sequence). There are 13 residues in the CDR3. DNA for the CDR3: TGTGCCACCAGGAGGGGGCTAGGACAGCCCCAGCATTTT. Its protein product is CATRRGLGQPQHF.

This chain uses TRBV30 with TRBJ2-1; 12 bases align to TRBD2. Germline V gives CDR1 GTSNPN, CDR2 SVGIG (reference sequence). V lost 8 bases to trimming and J lost 4 bases; unmatched junction nucleotides: 3. The CDR3 runs 13 residues. CDR3 residues: CASLAGGYNEQFF. The CDR3 DNA is TGTGCCAGTCTAGCGGGGGGGTACAATGAGCAGTTCTTC.

This clone was observed once. The V and J genes are TRBV11-1 and TRBJ1-5; perhaps TRBD1 as D (5 bases). This CDR3 spans 15 amino acids. From germline, CDR1 is SGHAT and CDR2 FQDESV (reference sequence). Trimming removed 4 bases at V and 0 bases at J, with 10 bases between. In DNA, the CDR3 is TGTGCCAGCAGCTGGGGCAGGGATAGCAATCAGCCCCAGCATTTT. Amino acid sequence: CASSWGRDSNQPQHF.

The chain links TRBV29-1 to TRBJ2-5; D is ambiguous. The CDR3 runs 12 residues. Germline CDR1 and CDR2: SQVTM and ANQGSEA. The germline V and J ends were trimmed by 5 bases and 6 bases, with 13 bases remaining between them. This CDR3 is CSVTTSRQTQYF. In DNA, the CDR3 is TGCAGCGTTACGACCTCACGGCAGACCCAGTACTTC.

CDR3 amino acids: CASSRHARDAFF. CDR3 DNA sequence: TGTGCCAGCAGCAGACATGCGAGGGACGCTTTCTTT. The chain is built from TRBV5-4 and TRBJ1-1; possible D gene TRBD1, 5 bases. Germline V gene data show CDR1 as SGHNT and CDR2 as YYREEE (reference sequence). V lost 4 bases, J lost 11 bases, and 15 bases lay in between. The CDR3 loop spans 12 amino acids.

V is TRBV5-1 and J is TRBJ2-3; D is undetermined. The V end was cut by 5 bases, the J end by 4 bases, with 14 bases between. The germline V gene encodes CDR1 SGHRS and CDR2 YFSETQ. This CDR3 spans 14 amino acids. CDR3 protein: CASREYFLADTQYF. The CDR3 DNA is TGCGCCAGCAGGGAGTACTTTCTCGCAGATACGCAGTATTTT.

The rearrangement links TRBV5-5 to TRBJ1-2, with D maybe TRBD1 (6 bases). This CDR3 comprises 16 residues. Looked up from germline, CDR1 is SGHKS and CDR2 is YYEKEE (reference sequence). V lost 4 bases and J lost 6, with 22 bases in between. The CDR3 sequence is CASSPGWGLGVNGYTF. Written as DNA, the CDR3 is TGTGCCAGCAGCCCCGGATGGGGGCTTGGGGTGAATGGCTACACCTTC.

The chain uses TRBV7-9 and TRBJ2-7; D is uncertain. This CDR3 has 16 amino acids. With 0 bases removed from V and 0 bases from J, the gap between germline ends came to 12 bases. From germline, CDR1 is SEHNR and CDR2 FQNEAQ (reference sequence). CDR3 nucleotide sequence: TGTGCCAGCAGCTTAGCCCGATCCCACCTCTCCTACGAGCAGTACTTC. Protein: CASSLARSHLSYEQYF.

A few counts support this clone. V gene TRBV6-1 combines with J gene TRBJ1-2, with unresolved D. V gave up 6 bases and J gave up 0 bases, with 14 bases separating them. This CDR3 has 15 residues. The germline gives CDR1 MNHNS, CDR2 SASEGT. In nucleotides, the CDR3 is TGTGCCAGCAGCCTAGACAAATCCCCTAACTATGGCTACACCTTC. Translated, it gives CASSLDKSPNYGYTF.

This clone was observed once. The chain has TRBV5-6 and TRBJ2-1; D tentatively fits TRBD1 or TRBD2 (5 bases each). Germline-derived CDR1 and CDR2 are SGHDT and YYEEEE. The CDR3 sequence is 18 residues long. V lost 2 bases and J lost 1, with 19 bases in between. The CDR3 sequence: CASSFEGTLGGSYNEQFF. CDR3 nucleotides: TGTGCCAGCAGCTTCGAGGGCACCCTTGGGGGTTCCTACAATGAGCAGTTCTTC.

The chain has TRBV19 and TRBJ1-3; D remains ambiguous. Trimming removed 6 bases at V and 0 bases at J, with 6 bases between. CDR3 length equals 13 residues. Germline V gene data show CDR1 as LNHDA and CDR2 as SQIVND (reference sequence). The CDR3 DNA follows: TGTGCCAGTAGCCGGAGCTCTGGAAACACCATATATTTT. Amino acids: CASSRSSGNTIYF.

J is TRBJ1-1 and V is TRBV7-9; D is possibly TRBD1 (5 bases). V was clipped by 0 bases and J by 4 bases, with 6 bases between them. CDR3 length equals 13 residues. CDR1 is SEHNR and CDR2 is FQNEAQ in the germline V gene (reference sequence). CDR3 sequence (DNA): TGTGCCAGCAGCTTAGCGCAGGGCACTGAAGCTTTCTTT. Translation gives CASSLAQGTEAFF.

The gene calls are TRBV14 and TRBJ1-5; D is undetermined. The CDR3 has 13 residues. V lost 5 bases and J 5 bases, leaving 10 bases between the germline ends. Per germline, CDR1 SGHDN and CDR2 FVKESK. DNA for the CDR3: TGTGCCAGCAGCTGGGGAGCTGATCAGCCCCAGCATTTT. Translated: CASSWGADQPQHF. The whole variable domain, remainder taken from reference TRBV14 and TRBJ1-5, is EAGVTQFPSHSVIEKGQTVTLRCDPISGHDNLYWYRRVMGKEIKFLLHFVKESKQDESGMPNNRFLAERTGGTYSTLKVQPAELEDSGVYFCASSWGADQPQHFGDGTRLSIL.